This T cell receptor beta chain was sequenced during a study of blood T cell repertoires in COVID-19. Overall study: COVID-19 samples, acute and convalescent, were from the United States, Italy and Spain. The cDNA or gDNA used as material had been derived from T cells, B-cell-depleted T cells, or PBMCs.

Original handling: Amplification with reference gene primers provided the estimates of nucleated cell counts. Measured with immunoSEQ multiplex PCR; TCRdb has only the in-frame clones, and not every one. V and J calls and clone size follow that table, whereas D and trimming were derived from the DNA. The data contain 35,000 to 55,000 clones, approximately 81% of them singletons. Sequencing was carried out using peripheral blood. The clonotype was recovered from a woman in her 70s with acute or convalescent COVID-19.

This CDR3 reads CASSLALNSPLHF. The CDR3 bases are TGTGCCAGCAGCTTAGCCCTGAATTCACCCCTCCACTTT. V is TRBV7-2 and J is TRBJ1-6; D is unclear. CDR1 and CDR2 from the germline V gene are SGHTA and FQGNSA. This CDR3 comprises 13 residues. Trimming stripped 0 bases from V and 7 bases from J, with 4 bases between.